The source of this T cell receptor beta chain is a study of metastatic and nonmetastatic thyroid tumors. This clone was seen many times. There were no patients who had received any treatment before thyroid surgery. Using MiXCR, TCRdb reanalyzed the PCR reads. The sample contains about 32,000 clones, approximately 7% of which appear only once. The CDR3 totals 15 residues. Per the germline V gene, CDR1 is SGHTA and CDR2 is FQGTGA. V shed 2 bases and J shed 0 bases, with 11 bases lying between them. The TCR was taken from a female donor with papillary thyroid cancer or a benign thyroid nodule (not recorded which). Some clones in this sample may be carry-over from other donors' samples. Specimen: blood. The rearrangement links TRBV7-3 to TRBJ2-7, with TRBD2 as a possible D gene (6 bases). The CDR3 region has the DNA TGTGCCAGCAGCTTAGTCGGGGGAAGCTCCTACGAGCAGTACTTC. This sequence encodes CASSLVGGSSYEQYF.